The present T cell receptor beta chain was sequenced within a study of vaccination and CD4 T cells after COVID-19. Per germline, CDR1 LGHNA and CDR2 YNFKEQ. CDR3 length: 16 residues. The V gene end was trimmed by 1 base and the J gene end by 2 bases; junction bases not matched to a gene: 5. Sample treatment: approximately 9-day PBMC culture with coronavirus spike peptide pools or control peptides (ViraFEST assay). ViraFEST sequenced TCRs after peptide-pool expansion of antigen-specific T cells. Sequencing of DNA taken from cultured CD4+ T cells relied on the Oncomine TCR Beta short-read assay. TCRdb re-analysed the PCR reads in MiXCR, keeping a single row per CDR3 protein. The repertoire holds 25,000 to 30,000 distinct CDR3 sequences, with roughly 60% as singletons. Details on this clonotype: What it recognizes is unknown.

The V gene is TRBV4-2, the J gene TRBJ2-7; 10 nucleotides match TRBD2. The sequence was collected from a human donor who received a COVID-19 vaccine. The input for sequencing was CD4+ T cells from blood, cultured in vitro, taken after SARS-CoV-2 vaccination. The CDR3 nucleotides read TGTGCCAGCAGCCAAGGTCCTAGCGGGGGAACCTACGAGCAGTACTTC. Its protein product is CASSQGPSGGTYEQYF.